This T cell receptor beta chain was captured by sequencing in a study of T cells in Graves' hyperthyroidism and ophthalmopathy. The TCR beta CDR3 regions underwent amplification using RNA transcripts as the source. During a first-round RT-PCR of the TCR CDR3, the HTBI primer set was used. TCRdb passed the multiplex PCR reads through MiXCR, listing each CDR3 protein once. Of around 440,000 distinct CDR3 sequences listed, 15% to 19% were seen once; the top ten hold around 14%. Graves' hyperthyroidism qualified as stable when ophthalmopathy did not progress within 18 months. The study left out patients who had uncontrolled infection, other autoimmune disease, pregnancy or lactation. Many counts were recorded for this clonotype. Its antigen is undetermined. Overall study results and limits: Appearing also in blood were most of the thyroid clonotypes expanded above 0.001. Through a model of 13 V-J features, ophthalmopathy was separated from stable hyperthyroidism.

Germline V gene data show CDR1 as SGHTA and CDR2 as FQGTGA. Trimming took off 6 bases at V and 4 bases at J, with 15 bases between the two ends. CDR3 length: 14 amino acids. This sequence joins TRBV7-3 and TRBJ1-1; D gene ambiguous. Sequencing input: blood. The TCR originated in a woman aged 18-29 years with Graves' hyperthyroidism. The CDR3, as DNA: TGTGCCAGCAGGTCACAACCAACTGCCACTGAAGCTTTCTTT. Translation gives CASRSQPTATEAFF.